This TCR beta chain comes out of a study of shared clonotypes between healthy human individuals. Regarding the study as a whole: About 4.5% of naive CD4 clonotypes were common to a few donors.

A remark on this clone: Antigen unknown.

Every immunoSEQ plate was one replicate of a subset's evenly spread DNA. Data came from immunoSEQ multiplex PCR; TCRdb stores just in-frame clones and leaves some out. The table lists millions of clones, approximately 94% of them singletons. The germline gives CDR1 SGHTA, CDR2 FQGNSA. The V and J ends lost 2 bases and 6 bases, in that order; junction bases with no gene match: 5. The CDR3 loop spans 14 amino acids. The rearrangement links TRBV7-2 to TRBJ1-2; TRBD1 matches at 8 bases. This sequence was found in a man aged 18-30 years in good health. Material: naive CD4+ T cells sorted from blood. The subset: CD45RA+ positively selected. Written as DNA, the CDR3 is TGTGCCAGCAGCTTAAGAGCAGGGGGCCATGGCTACACCTTC. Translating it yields CASSLRAGGHGYTF.